The TCR beta chain under discussion was sequenced for a study of vaccination effects on CD4 cells after COVID-19. Study-wide context: Of the BNT162b2 and mRNA-1273 vaccines, participants received two doses of one or the other.

General study findings and limits: Cross-reactivity toward common cold coronaviruses was confined to only 1 of 255 vaccine-induced clones in healthy vaccinees.

Antigen-specific CD4+ T cells were expanded with viral peptide pools in the ViraFEST assay before sequencing. Culture lasted under 13 days before CD4+ T cell isolation. Nucleocapsid antibodies were negative in the vaccine recipients, who had never had SARS-CoV-2 infection. The researchers cultured 1.9 million or so PBMC per well with about 11 IU/ml IL-2 and about 10 ug/ml peptides. The method was immunoSEQ multiplex PCR; TCRdb's version includes in-frame clones alone and lacks a portion of them. The table records tens of thousands of clones, about 71% of them present only once. Notes on this clone: Its matching antigen is unknown.

The sequenced sample was CD4+ T cells from PBMCs cultured with HCoV-OC43 spike peptides, obtained before COVID-19 vaccination. Documented subset: HCoV-OC43 spike overlapping peptide pool stimulation. The receptor was derived from a human donor who received a COVID-19 vaccine.

In DNA, the CDR3 is TGTGCCAGCAGCAAAGAGGCGGATGAAAAACTGTTTTTT. Protein product: CASSKEADEKLFF. This chain uses TRBV21-1 with TRBJ1-4. TRBV21-1 is a known pseudogene. The CDR3 loop spans 13 amino acids.